Each of the 11 T cell receptor beta chains below was sequenced from the same sample in a study of T cell responses to AZD1222 COVID-19 vaccine. Data came from immunoSEQ multiplex PCR; TCRdb stores just in-frame clones and leaves some out. The top ten hold roughly 25% of the sample, which has under 200,000 clones, more than 75% seen once. The input for sequencing was peripheral blood, taken 28 days after the second AZD1222 dose. Receptor source: an adult who received the AZD1222 COVID-19 vaccine.

V and J are TRBV28 and TRBJ2-5, with 7 bases matching TRBD1. The CDR3 is 16 amino acids. V gave up 6 bases and J gave up 0 bases; unmatched junction bases: 10. Looked up from germline, CDR1 is MDHEN and CDR2 is SYDVKM. CDR3 coding DNA: TGTGCCAGCAGAAAGGGACAGTTGATCTACCAAGAGACCCAGTACTTC. Its translation is CASRKGQLIYQETQYF.

The chain has TRBV25-1 and TRBJ1-2; maybe TRBD1 (5 bases). In germline, CDR1 is MGHDK, CDR2 SYGVNS. CDR3 length: 14 residues. V was cut by 6 bases and J by 4 bases, with 15 bases left in between. CDR3 in amino acids: CASRKQGSGYGYTF. The CDR3 DNA follows: TGTGCCAGCAGAAAGCAGGGATCGGGCTATGGCTACACCTTC.

The J gene is TRBJ2-7, the V gene TRBV28; 7 nucleotides match TRBD1. V shed 4 bases, J shed 13 bases, and the junction held 13 bases outside the gene matches. The CDR3 has 13 amino acids. Per the germline V gene, CDR1 is MDHEN and CDR2 is SYDVKM. In DNA form, the CDR3 reads TGTGCCAGCAGTTCCTCCCACCTCGGACAGGAATACTTC. This codes for CASSSSHLGQEYF.

The V call is TRBV28, the J call TRBJ1-1; tentatively, D is TRBD1 (5 bases). The CDR3 sequence is 15 residues long. Germline V gene lookup returns CDR1 MDHEN and CDR2 SYDVKM. Trimming removed 6 bases at V and 4 bases at J, with 18 bases between. The CDR3 DNA reads TGTGCCAGCAGCTCATTCGGGACCCCGGGCACTGAAGCTTTCTTT. Protein: CASSSFGTPGTEAFF.

The chain links TRBV7-6 to TRBJ1-5, with D perhaps TRBD1 (6 bases). Per germline, CDR1 SGHVS and CDR2 FNYEAQ. Trimming removed 4 bases at V and 0 bases at J, with 10 bases between. The CDR3 totals 15 residues. This CDR3 is CASSSSGDSNQPQHF. CDR3 DNA: TGTGCCAGCAGCTCCTCAGGGGATAGCAATCAGCCCCAGCATTTT.

This chain uses TRBV5-4 with TRBJ2-7; 10 bases are a match to TRBD2. CDR3 length equals 14 residues. Trimming at V came to 5 bases and at J to 5 bases, leaving 7 bases not matched to a gene. The germline V gene has CDR1 SGHNT and CDR2 YYREEE (reference sequence). The CDR3 region has the DNA TGTGCCAGCAGATCAGCGGGAGGGCCGGACGAGCAGTACTTC. Its protein product is CASRSAGGPDEQYF.

The V and J genes are TRBV15 and TRBJ2-7; maybe TRBD2 (6 bases). The CDR3 loop spans 14 amino acids. Germline values: CDR1 LNHNV, CDR2 YYDKDF (reference sequence). V lost 1 base, J lost 3 bases, and 10 bases lay in between. The CDR3 nucleotides are TGTGCCACCAGCAGAGCGGGACTCCTCTACGAGCAGTACTTC. Its translation is CATSRAGLLYEQYF.

The chain combines TRBV10-3 with TRBJ2-5; D could derive from TRBD1 or TRBD2 (7 bases each). V gave up 2 bases and J gave up 0 bases, with 13 bases separating them. CDR3 length: 16 amino acids. Per germline, CDR1 ENHRY and CDR2 SYGVKD. CDR3 coding DNA: TGTGCCATCAGTGAGGCGGCAGGGGGGGACCAAGAGACCCAGTACTTC. It specifies CAISEAAGGDQETQYF.

V is TRBV7-2 and J is TRBJ1-2; D not resolved. V was cut by 2 bases and J by 4 bases, with 11 bases left in between. The V gene's germline CDR1 is SGHTA and CDR2 FQGNSA. The CDR3 is 14 amino acids. Here the CDR3 reads CASSLQGRTYGYTF. The CDR3, as DNA: TGTGCCAGCAGCTTACAAGGCAGAACCTATGGCTACACCTTC. The full variable domain, in which reference TRBV7-2 and TRBJ1-2 provide the parts outside the CDR3, is GAGVSQSPSNKVTEKGKDVELRCDPISGHTALYWYRQSLGQGLEFLIYFQGNSAPDKSGLPSDRFSAERTGGSVSTLTIQRTQQEDSAVYLCASSLQGRTYGYTFGSGTRLTVV.

The CDR3 nucleotides are TGTGCCAGCAGTTACGGGGGGGCTCCCGACGAGCAGTACTTC. Protein sequence: CASSYGGAPDEQYF. The chain is built from TRBV6-6 and TRBJ2-7; D may be TRBD2 (7 bases). Per the germline V gene, CDR1 is MNHNY and CDR2 is SVGAGI (reference sequence). CDR3 length equals 14 residues. With 2 bases removed from V and 5 bases from J, the gap between germline ends came to 13 bases.

The chain couples TRBV5-4 to TRBJ2-1; TRBD2 matches 11 bases. The V gene end was trimmed by 4 bases and the J gene end by 8 bases; junction bases not matched to a gene: 5. This CDR3 is built from 14 residues. CDR1 is SGHNT, CDR2 YYREEE, per germline (reference sequence). The CDR3, as DNA: TGTGCCAGCAGCATCGAACTAGCGGGAGATGAGCAGTTCTTC. It yields the protein CASSIELAGDEQFF.